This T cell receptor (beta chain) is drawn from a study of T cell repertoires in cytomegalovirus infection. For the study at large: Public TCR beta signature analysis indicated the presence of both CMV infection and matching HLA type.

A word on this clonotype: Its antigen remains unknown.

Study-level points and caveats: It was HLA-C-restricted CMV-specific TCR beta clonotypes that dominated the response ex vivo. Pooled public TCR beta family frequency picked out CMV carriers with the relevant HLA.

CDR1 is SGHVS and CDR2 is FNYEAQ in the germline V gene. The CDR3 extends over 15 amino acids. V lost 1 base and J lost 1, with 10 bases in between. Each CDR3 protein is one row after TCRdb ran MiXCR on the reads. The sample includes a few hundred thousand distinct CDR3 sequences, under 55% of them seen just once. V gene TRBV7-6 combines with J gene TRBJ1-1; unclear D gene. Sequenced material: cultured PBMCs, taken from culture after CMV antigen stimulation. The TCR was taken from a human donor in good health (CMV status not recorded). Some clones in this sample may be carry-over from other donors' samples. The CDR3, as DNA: TGTGCCAGCAGCTTAGTGGCAGTGGGGAACACTGAAGCTTTCTTT. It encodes CASSLVAVGNTEAFF.